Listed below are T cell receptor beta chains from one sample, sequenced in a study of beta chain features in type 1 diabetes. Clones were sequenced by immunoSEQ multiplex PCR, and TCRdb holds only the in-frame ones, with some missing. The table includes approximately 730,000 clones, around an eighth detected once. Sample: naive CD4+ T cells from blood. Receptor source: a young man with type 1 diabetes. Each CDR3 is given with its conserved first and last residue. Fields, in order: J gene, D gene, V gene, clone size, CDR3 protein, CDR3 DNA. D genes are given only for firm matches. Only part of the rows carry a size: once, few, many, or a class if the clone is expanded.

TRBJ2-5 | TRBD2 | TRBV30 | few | CAWAGGRETQYF | TGTGCCTGGGCGGGGGGGCGAGAGACCCAGTACTTC
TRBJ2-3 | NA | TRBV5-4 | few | CASSRSGFTDTQYF | TGTGCCAGCAGCCGAAGTGGGTTCACAGATACGCAGTATTTT
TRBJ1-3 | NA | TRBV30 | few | CAWRSGAGNTIYF | TGTGCCTGGAGGTCCGGTGCGGGAAACACCATATATTTT
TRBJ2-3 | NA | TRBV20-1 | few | CSARRADTQYF | TGCAGTGCCAGACGAGCAGATACGCAGTATTTT
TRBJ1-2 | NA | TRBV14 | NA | CASSPGTNYGYTF | TGTGCCAGCAGCCCAGGGACAAACTATGGCTACACCTTC
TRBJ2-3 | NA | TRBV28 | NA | CASSPPWGAGDTQYF | TGTGCCAGCAGTCCCCCCTGGGGCGCTGGGGATACGCAGTATTTT
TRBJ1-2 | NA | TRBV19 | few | CASTPRTNYGYTF | TGTGCCAGTACCCCGAGGACCAACTATGGCTACACCTTC
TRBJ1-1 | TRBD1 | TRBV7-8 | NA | CASSPDRVNTEAFF | TGTGCCAGCAGCCCCGACAGGGTGAACACTGAAGCTTTCTTT
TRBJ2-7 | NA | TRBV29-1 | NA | CSVGQHNYEQYF | TGCAGCGTTGGGCAGCACAATTACGAGCAGTACTTC
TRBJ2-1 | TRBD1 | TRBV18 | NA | CASSLGTGAYNEQFF | TGTGCCAGCTCACTTGGGACAGGGGCCTACAATGAGCAGTTCTTC
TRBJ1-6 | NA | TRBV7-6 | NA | CASSQGQLDGSPLHF | TGTGCCAGCAGCCAAGGGCAGCTAGACGGTTCACCCCTCCACTTT
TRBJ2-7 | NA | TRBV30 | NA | CAWSVRGTYEQYF | TGTGCCTGGAGTGTACGGGGCACTTACGAGCAGTACTTC
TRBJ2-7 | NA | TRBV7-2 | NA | CASSFVGGGNSYEQYF | TGTGCCAGCAGCTTCGTAGGGGGGGGCAACTCCTACGAGCAGTACTTC
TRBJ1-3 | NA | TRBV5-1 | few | CASIAPSGNTIYF | TGCGCCAGCATAGCTCCCTCTGGAAACACCATATATTTT
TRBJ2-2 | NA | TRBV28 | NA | CASSFFQGTGELFF | TGTGCCAGCAGTTTTTTTCAGGGGACCGGGGAGCTGTTTTTT
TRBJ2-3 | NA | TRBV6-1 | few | CASSEIADTQYF | TGTGCCAGCAGTGAAATTGCGGATACGCAGTATTTT
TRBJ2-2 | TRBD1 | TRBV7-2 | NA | CASSLGPGTGFPGELFF | TGTGCCAGCAGCTTAGGCCCCGGGACAGGGTTCCCCGGGGAGCTGTTTTTT
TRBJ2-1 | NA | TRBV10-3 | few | CAISDAEVSYNEQFF | TGTGCCATCAGTGACGCGGAGGTTTCCTACAATGAGCAGTTCTTC
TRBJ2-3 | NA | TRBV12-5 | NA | CASGLAGTADTDTQYF | TGTGCTAGTGGTTTAGCCGGGACGGCCGACACAGATACGCAGTATTTT
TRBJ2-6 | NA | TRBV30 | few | CAWRGSGANVLTF | TGTGCCTGGAGAGGATCTGGGGCCAACGTCCTGACTTTC
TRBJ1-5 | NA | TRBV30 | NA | CAWSVLGQNNQPQHF | TGTGCCTGGAGTGTACTAGGACAGAACAATCAGCCCCAGCATTTT
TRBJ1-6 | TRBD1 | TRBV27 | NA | CASSFGGQRYNSPLHF | TGTGCCAGCAGTTTCGGGGGACAGCGGTATAATTCACCCCTCCACTTT
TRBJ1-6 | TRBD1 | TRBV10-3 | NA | CAISPTGEWNSPLHF | TGTGCCATCAGCCCGACAGGGGAGTGGAATTCACCCCTCCACTTT
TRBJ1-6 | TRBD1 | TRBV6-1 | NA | CASSAGGTVDSPLHF | TGTGCCAGCAGTGCTGGCGGGACAGTTGATTCACCCCTCCACTTT
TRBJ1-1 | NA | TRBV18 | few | CASSPHRVDEAFF | TGTGCCAGCTCACCTCACAGAGTTGATGAAGCTTTCTTT
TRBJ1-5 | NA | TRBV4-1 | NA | CASSQGPGRSKCF | TGCGCCAGCAGCCAAGGCCCGGGACGCTCTAAGTGTTTT
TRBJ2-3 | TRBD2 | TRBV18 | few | CASSPLRESTDTQYF | TGTGCCAGCTCCCCCCTGCGGGAGAGCACAGATACGCAGTATTTT
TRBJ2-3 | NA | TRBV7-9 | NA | CASSPTFSGQLTDTQYF | TGTGCCAGCAGCCCAACATTTAGCGGCCAACTCACAGATACGCAGTATTTT
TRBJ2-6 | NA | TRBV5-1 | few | CASSLESSGANVLTF | TGCGCCAGCAGCCTTGAAAGCTCTGGGGCCAACGTCCTGACTTTC
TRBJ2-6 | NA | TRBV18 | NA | CASSLSVGANVLTF | TGTGCCAGCTCGCTCTCAGTTGGGGCCAACGTCCTGACTTTC
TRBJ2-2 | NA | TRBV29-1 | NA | CSVASSNTGELFF | TGCAGCGTTGCTAGCTCGAACACCGGGGAGCTGTTTTTT
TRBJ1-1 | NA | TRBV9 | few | CASSRRGENTEAFF | TGTGCCAGCAGCCGGCGGGGGGAGAACACTGAAGCTTTCTTT
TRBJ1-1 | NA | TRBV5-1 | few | CASSLTQGTEAFF | TGCGCCAGCAGCTTGACCCAGGGCACTGAAGCTTTCTTT
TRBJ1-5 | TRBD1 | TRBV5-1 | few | CASSLGTEGQPQHF | TGCGCCAGCAGCCTAGGGACAGAGGGGCAGCCCCAGCATTTT